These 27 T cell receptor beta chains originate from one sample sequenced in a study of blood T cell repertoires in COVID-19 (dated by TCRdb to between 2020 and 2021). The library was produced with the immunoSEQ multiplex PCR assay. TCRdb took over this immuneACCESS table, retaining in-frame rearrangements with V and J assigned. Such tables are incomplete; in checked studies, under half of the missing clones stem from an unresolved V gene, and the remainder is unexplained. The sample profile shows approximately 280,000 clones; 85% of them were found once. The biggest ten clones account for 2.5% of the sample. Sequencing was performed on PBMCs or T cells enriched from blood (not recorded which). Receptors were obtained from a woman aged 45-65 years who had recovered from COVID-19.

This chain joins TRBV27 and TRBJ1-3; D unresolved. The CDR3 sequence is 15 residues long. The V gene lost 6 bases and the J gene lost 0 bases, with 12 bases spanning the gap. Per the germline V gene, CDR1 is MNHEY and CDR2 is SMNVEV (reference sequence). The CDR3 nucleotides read TGTGCCAGCAGGCCCGGGGTTGCCTCTGGAAACACCATATATTTT. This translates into CASRPGVASGNTIYF.

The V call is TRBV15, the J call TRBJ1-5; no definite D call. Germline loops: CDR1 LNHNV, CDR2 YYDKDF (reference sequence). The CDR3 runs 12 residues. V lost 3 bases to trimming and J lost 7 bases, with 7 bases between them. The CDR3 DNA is TGTGCCACCAGCAGCGGTTGGCAGCCCCAGCATTTT. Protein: CATSSGWQPQHF.

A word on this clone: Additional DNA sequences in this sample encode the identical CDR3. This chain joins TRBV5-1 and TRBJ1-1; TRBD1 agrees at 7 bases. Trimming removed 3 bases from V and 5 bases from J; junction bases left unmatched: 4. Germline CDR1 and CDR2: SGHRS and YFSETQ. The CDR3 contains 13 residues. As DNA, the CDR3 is TGCGCCAGCAGCTCGACAGGGAATACTGAAGCTTTCTTT. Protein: CASSSTGNTEAFF.

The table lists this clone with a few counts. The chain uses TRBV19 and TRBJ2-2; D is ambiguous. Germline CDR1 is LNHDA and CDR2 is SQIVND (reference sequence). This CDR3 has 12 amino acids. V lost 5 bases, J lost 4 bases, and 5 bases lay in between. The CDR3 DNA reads TGTGCCAGTAGTTCTTTCACCGGGGAGCTGTTTTTT. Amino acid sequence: CASSSFTGELFF. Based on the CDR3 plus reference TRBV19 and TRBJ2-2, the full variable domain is DGGITQSPKYLFRKEGQNVTLSCEQNLNHDAMYWYRQDPGQGLRLIYYSQIVNDFQKGDIAEGYSVSREKKESFPLTVTSAQKNPTAFYLCASSSFTGELFFGEGSRLTVL.

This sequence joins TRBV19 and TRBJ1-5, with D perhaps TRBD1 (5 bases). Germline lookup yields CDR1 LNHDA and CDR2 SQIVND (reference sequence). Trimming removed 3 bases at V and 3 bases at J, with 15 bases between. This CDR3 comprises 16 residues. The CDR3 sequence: CASSMQGSTLNQPQHF. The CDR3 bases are TGTGCCAGTAGTATGCAGGGTTCGACCCTCAATCAGCCCCAGCATTTT.

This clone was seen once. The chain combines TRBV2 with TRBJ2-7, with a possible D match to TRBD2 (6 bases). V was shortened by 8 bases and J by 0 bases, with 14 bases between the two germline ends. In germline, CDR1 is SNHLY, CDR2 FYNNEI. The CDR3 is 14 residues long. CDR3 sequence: CASSRGGSSYEQYF. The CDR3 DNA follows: TGTGCCAGCTCCCGCGGAGGGAGCTCCTACGAGCAGTACTTC.

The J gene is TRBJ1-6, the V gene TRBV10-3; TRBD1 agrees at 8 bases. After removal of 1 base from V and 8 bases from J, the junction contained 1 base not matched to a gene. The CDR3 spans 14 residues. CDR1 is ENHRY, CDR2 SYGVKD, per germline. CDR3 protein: CAISELDRDSPLHF. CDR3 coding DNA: TGTGCCATCAGTGAGTTGGACAGGGATTCACCCCTCCACTTT.

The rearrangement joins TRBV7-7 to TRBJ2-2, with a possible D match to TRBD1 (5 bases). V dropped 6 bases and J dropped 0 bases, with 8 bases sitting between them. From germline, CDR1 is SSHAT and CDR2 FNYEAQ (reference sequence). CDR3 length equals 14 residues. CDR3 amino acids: CASRTDANTGELFF. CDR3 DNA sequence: TGTGCCAGCAGGACAGACGCGAACACCGGGGAGCTGTTTTTT.

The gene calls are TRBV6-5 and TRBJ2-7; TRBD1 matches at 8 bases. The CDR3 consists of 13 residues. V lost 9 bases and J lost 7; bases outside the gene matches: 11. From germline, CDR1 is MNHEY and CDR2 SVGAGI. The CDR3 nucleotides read TGTGCCAGTTTACAGGGGGTCTCGGGGGAGCAGTACTTC. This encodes CASLQGVSGEQYF.

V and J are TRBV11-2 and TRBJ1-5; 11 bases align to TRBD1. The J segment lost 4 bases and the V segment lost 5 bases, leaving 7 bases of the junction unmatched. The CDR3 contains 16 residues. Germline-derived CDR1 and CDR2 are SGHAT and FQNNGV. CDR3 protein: CASSRGTGGGNQPQHF. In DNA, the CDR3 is TGTGCCAGCAGCAGAGGGACAGGGGGAGGTAATCAGCCCCAGCATTTT.

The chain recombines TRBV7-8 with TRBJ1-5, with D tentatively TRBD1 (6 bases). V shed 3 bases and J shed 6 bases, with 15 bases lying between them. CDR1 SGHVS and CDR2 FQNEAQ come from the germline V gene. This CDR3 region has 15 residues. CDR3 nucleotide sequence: TGTGCCAGCAGCTTTGGGGGGGGCGGGTCTCAGCCCCAGCATTTT. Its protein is CASSFGGGGSQPQHF.

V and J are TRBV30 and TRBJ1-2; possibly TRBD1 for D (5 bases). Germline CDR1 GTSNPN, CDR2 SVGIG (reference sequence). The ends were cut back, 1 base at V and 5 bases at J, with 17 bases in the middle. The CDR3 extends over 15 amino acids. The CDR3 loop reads CAWSAPLQVFYGYTF. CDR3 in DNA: TGTGCCTGGAGTGCCCCTCTACAGGTTTTTTATGGCTACACCTTC.

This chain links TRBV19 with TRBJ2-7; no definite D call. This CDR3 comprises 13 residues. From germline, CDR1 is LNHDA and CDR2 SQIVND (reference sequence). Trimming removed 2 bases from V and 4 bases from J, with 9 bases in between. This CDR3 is CASSIYPRYEQYF. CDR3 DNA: TGTGCCAGTAGTATATATCCCCGGTACGAGCAGTACTTC. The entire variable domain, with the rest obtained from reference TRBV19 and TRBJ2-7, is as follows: DGGITQSPKYLFRKEGQNVTLSCEQNLNHDAMYWYRQDPGQGLRLIYYSQIVNDFQKGDIAEGYSVSREKKESFPLTVTSAQKNPTAFYLCASSIYPRYEQYFGPGTRLTVT.

CDR3 nucleotide sequence: TGTGCCAGCAGCGGATCCGGGACAGGCACGCAGTATTTT. Protein product: CASSGSGTGTQYF. The chain combines TRBV11-3 with TRBJ2-3; 8 positions agree with TRBD1. CDR1 is SGHNT and CDR2 is YENEEA in the germline V gene. CDR3 length: 13 residues. With 5 bases clipped from V and 9 bases from J, the junction kept 7 bases outside the gene matches.

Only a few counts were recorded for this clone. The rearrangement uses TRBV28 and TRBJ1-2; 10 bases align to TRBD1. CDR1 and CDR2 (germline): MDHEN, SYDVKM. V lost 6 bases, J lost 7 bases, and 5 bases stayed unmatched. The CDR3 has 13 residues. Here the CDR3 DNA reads TGTGCCAGCAGCACCGGACAGGGGGGTGGCTACACCTTC. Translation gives CASSTGQGGGYTF.

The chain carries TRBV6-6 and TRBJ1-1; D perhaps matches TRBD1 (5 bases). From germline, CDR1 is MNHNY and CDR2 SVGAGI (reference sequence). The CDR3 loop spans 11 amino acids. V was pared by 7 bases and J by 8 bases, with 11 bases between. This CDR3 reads CASTPGEEAFF. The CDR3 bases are TGTGCCAGCACCCCGGGGGAGGAAGCTTTCTTT.

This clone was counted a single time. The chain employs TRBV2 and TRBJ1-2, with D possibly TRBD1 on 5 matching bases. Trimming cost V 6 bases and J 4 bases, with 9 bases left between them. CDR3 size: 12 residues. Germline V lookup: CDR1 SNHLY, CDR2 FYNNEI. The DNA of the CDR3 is TGTGCCAGCAGAGCAGGGTCCTATGGCTACACCTTC. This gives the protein CASRAGSYGYTF.

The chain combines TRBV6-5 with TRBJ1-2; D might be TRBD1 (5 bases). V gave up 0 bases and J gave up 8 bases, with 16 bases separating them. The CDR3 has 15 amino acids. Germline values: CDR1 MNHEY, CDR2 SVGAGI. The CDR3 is CASSYSRGPVGGYTF. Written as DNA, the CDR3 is TGTGCCAGCAGTTACTCTAGGGGCCCAGTAGGCGGCTACACCTTC.

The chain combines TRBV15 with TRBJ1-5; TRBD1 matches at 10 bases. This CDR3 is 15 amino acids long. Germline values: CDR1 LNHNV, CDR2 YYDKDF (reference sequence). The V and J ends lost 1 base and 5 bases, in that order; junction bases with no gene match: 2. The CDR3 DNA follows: TGTGCCACCAGCAGAGGACAGGGGGCGTATCAGCCCCAGCATTTT. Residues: CATSRGQGAYQPQHF. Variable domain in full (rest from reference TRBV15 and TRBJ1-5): DAMVIQNPRYQVTQFGKPVTLSCSQTLNHNVMYWYQQKSSQAPKLLFHYYDKDFNNEADTPDNFQSRRPNTSFCFLDIRSPGLGDTAMYLCATSRGQGAYQPQHFGDGTRLSIL.

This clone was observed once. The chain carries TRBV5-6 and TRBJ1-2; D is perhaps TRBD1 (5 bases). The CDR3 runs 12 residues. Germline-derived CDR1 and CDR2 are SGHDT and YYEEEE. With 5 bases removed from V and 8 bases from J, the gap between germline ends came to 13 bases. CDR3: CASRERGRGYTF. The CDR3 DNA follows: TGTGCCAGCAGGGAGCGGGGCAGGGGCTACACCTTC.

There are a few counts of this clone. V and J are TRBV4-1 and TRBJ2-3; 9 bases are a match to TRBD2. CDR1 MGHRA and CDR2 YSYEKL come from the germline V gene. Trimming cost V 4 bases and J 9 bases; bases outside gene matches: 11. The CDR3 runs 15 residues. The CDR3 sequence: CASSRLAGETGTQYF. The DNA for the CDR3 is TGCGCCAGCAGCCGATTAGCGGGAGAGACAGGCACGCAGTATTTT.

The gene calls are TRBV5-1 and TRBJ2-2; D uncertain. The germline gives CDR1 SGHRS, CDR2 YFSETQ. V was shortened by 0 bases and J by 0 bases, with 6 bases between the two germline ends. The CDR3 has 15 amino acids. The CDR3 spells CASSLGLANTGELFF. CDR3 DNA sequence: TGCGCCAGCAGCTTGGGTCTAGCGAACACCGGGGAGCTGTTTTTT.

CDR3 residues: CASTTTGNEQFF. In nucleotides, the CDR3 is TGTGCCAGCACCACGACAGGGAATGAGCAGTTCTTC. This chain joins TRBV6-5 and TRBJ2-1; 7 bases match TRBD1. The CDR3 has 12 residues. CDR1 MNHEY and CDR2 SVGAGI come from the germline V gene. V lost 7 bases and J lost 7; bases outside the gene matches: 4.

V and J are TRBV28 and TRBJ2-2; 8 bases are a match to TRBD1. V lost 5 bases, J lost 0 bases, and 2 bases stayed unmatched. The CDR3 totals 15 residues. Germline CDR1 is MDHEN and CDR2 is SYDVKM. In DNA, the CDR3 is TGTGCCAGCAGTCCGGGACAGGCGAACACCGGGGAGCTGTTTTTT. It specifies CASSPGQANTGELFF.

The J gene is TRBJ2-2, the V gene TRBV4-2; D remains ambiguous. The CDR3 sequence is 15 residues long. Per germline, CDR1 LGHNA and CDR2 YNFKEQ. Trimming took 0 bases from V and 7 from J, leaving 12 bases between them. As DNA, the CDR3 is TGTGCCAGCAGCCAAGATGCGGCTGCCCTCGGGGAGCTGTTTTTT. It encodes CASSQDAAALGELFF.

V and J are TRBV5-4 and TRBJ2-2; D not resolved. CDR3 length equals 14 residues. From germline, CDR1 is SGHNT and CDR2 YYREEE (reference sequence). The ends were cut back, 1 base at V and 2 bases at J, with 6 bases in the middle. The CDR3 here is CASSLFSNTGELFF. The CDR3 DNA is TGTGCCAGCAGCTTGTTTTCAAACACCGGGGAGCTGTTTTTT.

The CDR3 DNA follows: TGTGCCACACAGGGAGGGGGGAACACTGAAGCTTTCTTT. It translates to CATQGGGNTEAFF. This chain joins TRBV19 and TRBJ1-1; the D gene is possibly TRBD1 (6 bases). This CDR3 has 13 residues. Germline CDR1 reads LNHDA; CDR2 reads SQIVND (reference sequence). The V and J ends lost 10 bases and 1 base respectively, with 13 bases between them.